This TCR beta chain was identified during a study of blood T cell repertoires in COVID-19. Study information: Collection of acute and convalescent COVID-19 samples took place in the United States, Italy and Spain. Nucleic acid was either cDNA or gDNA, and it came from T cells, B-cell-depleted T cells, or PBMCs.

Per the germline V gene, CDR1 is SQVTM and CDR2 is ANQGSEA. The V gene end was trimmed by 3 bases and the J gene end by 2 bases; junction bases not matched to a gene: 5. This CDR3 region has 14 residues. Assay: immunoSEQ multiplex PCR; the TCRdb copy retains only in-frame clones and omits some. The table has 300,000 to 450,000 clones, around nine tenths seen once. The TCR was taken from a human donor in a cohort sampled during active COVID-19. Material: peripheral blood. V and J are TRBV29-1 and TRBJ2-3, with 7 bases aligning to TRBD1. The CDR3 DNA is TGCAGCGTTGATTGGGGACAGAACACAGATACGCAGTATTTT. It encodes CSVDWGQNTDTQYF.